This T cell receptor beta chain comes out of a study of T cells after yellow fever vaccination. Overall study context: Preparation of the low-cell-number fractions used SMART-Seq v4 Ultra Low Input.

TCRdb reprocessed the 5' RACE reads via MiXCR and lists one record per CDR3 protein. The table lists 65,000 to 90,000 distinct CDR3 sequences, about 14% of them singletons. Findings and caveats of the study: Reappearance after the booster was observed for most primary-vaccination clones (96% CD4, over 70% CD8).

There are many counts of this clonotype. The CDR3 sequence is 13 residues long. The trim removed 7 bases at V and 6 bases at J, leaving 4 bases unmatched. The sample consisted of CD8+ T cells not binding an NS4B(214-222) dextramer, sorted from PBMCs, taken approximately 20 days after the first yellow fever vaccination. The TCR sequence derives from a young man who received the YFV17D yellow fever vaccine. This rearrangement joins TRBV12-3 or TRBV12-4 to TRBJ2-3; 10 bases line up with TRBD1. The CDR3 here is CASTKGQGDTQYF. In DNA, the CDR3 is TGTGCCAGCACCAAGGGACAGGGGGATACGCAGTATTTT.